These T cell receptor beta chains were read from a single sample in a study of pediatric ulcerative colitis. Some clones are missing from TCRdb's copy, which holds only in-frame ones; the method was immunoSEQ multiplex PCR. The table has tens of thousands of clones, 87% seen once. Source material: blood. These receptors were obtained from a boy aged 10-17 years who was a control in a study of pediatric ulcerative colitis. The CDR3 runs from the conserved cysteine through the conserved F or W. Each record gives: J gene, V gene, clone size, D gene, CDR3 protein, CDR3 DNA. The D gene is left open where the match is weak. Not every row has a clone size; where given, it reads once, few, many or a size class.

TRBJ2-3 TRBV5-4 NA TRBD1 CASSPGQPWTQDTQYF TGTGCCAGCAGCCCGGGACAGCCCTGGACCCAAGATACGCAGTATTTT
TRBJ1-2 TRBV7-2 NA NA CASSLKANYGYTF TGTGCCAGCAGTCTAAAAGCTAACTATGGCTACACCTTC
TRBJ2-2 TRBV14 few TRBD1 CASSQVGTAHTGELFF TGTGCCAGCAGCCAAGTGGGGACAGCCCACACCGGGGAGCTGTTTTTT
TRBJ2-2 TRBV4-3 NA NA CASSQERQYLTGELFF TGCGCCAGCAGCCAAGAGAGGCAGTACCTAACCGGGGAGCTGTTTTTT
TRBJ2-6 TRBV25-1 NA NA CASTDSSGANVLTF TGTGCCAGCACCGACTCCTCTGGGGCCAACGTCCTGACTTTC
TRBJ1-5 TRBV4-3 NA NA CASSQDWQGDSNQPQHF TGCGCCAGCAGCCAAGATTGGCAGGGAGATAGCAATCAGCCCCAGCATTTT
TRBJ1-2 TRBV6-1 once NA CASSFARDGNYGYTF TGTGCCAGCAGTTTTGCCCGGGACGGTAACTATGGCTACACCTTC
TRBJ1-1 TRBV28 NA NA CASSGDSRRSEAFF TGTGCCAGCAGTGGAGATTCCAGACGGTCTGAAGCTTTCTTT
TRBJ1-3 TRBV7-2 NA NA CASSPVPGNTIYF TGTGCCAGCAGCCCTGTTCCGGGAAACACCATATATTTT
TRBJ2-7 TRBV19 NA NA CASSGRDSYEQYF TGTGCCAGTAGTGGCCGGGACTCCTACGAGCAGTACTTC
TRBJ2-7 TRBV10-2 NA TRBD2 CASRALAGDTYEQYF TGCGCCAGCAGGGCACTAGCGGGGGATACCTACGAGCAGTACTTC
TRBJ2-3 TRBV7-3 NA NA CASSLMGRSSTDTQYF TGTGCCAGCAGCTTAATGGGCAGATCTAGCACAGATACGCAGTATTTT
TRBJ1-1 TRBV6-5 few NA CASSDRPNTEAFF TGTGCCAGCAGTGACAGGCCGAACACTGAAGCTTTCTTT
TRBJ2-1 TRBV9 NA NA CASSKTGARHIIEQFF TGTGCCAGCAGCAAAACGGGGGCCCGACATATAATCGAGCAGTTCTTC
TRBJ2-1 TRBV5-1 NA NA CASSLVRTSYNEQFF TGCGCCAGCAGCTTGGTTAGGACATCATACAATGAGCAGTTCTTC
TRBJ1-5 TRBV25-1 NA TRBD1 CASSDGGTGLNQPQHF TGTGCCAGCAGTGATGGCGGGACAGGGCTGAATCAGCCCCAGCATTTT
TRBJ2-1 TRBV7-2 NA TRBD2 CASSAGRTSGVNEQFF TGTGCCAGCAGCGCAGGCCGGACTAGCGGGGTTAATGAGCAGTTCTTC
TRBJ2-7 TRBV18 NA TRBD2 CASSPRSGSSYEQYF TGTGCCAGCTCACCACGAAGCGGGAGCTCCTACGAGCAGTACTTC
TRBJ1-5 TRBV7-2 NA TRBD1 CASSRDREGNQPQHF TGTGCCAGCAGCCGGGACAGGGAAGGCAATCAGCCCCAGCATTTT
TRBJ2-1 TRBV14 NA NA CASSQGPGVMVNEQFF TGTGCCAGCAGCCAAGGGCCCGGGGTGATGGTAAATGAGCAGTTCTTC
TRBJ1-5 TRBV7-2 once NA CASSLKGNQPQHF TGTGCCAGCAGCTTAAAGGGCAATCAGCCCCAGCATTTT
TRBJ1-3 TRBV5-4 NA NA CASSPGLGNTIYF TGTGCCAGCAGCCCCGGACTTGGAAACACCATATATTTT
TRBJ2-7 TRBV10-1 NA TRBD2 CASSDGLAGDYEQYF TGCGCCAGCAGTGATGGCCTAGCGGGGGACTACGAGCAGTACTTC
TRBJ1-6 TRBV5-1 NA NA CASSHMGLSYNSPLHF TGCGCCAGCAGTCATATGGGGTTGTCCTATAATTCACCCCTCCACTTT
TRBJ2-7 TRBV28 NA NA CASSSGPFYEQYF TGTGCCAGCAGTTCGGGACCCTTCTACGAGCAGTACTTC
TRBJ2-2 TRBV6-4 few TRBD2 CASSPTSGNVGELFF TGTGCCAGCAGTCCGACTAGCGGGAACGTCGGGGAGCTGTTTTTT
TRBJ1-1 TRBV11-2 NA NA CASSSQGGTEAFF TGTGCCAGCAGCTCACAGGGAGGCACTGAAGCTTTCTTT
TRBJ2-7 TRBV4-3 NA NA CASSQDLWRGVTNSHEQYF TGCGCCAGCAGCCAAGATTTATGGAGGGGAGTCACGAATTCTCACGAGCAGTACTTC
TRBJ2-7 TRBV29-1 NA NA CSAPGAGTYEQYF TGCAGCGCCCCAGGGGCAGGTACCTACGAGCAGTACTTC
TRBJ2-2 TRBV18 NA NA CASSPSQGRGTGELFF TGTGCCAGCTCACCATCCCAGGGAAGGGGCACCGGGGAGCTGTTTTTT
TRBJ1-1 TRBV6-5 NA NA CASSYRDRTEAFF TGTGCCAGCAGCTACAGGGACCGCACTGAAGCTTTCTTT
TRBJ2-7 TRBV5-1 NA NA CASSLTRSVSYEQYF TGCGCCAGCAGCTTGACCAGGAGTGTTTCCTACGAGCAGTACTTC
TRBJ2-7 TRBV7-2 NA NA CASSFDRDSPKLYEQYF TGTGCCAGCAGCTTCGACCGGGACTCCCCGAAACTCTACGAGCAGTACTTC
TRBJ1-5 TRBV28 NA TRBD1 CASFQGASQPQHF TGTGCCAGCTTTCAGGGGGCTTCTCAGCCCCAGCATTTT
TRBJ1-3 TRBV4-1 NA NA CASSRPGGPGNTIYF TGCGCCAGCAGCCGCCCGGGGGGACCTGGAAACACCATATATTTT
TRBJ1-5 TRBV28 NA NA CAISNQPQHF TGTGCCATTTCGAATCAGCCCCAGCATTTT
TRBJ2-7 TRBV13 NA NA CASSPPGGDHEQYF TGTGCCAGCAGCCCGCCGGGTGGGGACCACGAGCAGTACTTC
TRBJ1-3 TRBV5-1 NA NA CASSLAGSGNTIYF TGCGCCAGCAGCTTGGCAGGGTCTGGAAACACCATATATTTT
TRBJ2-7 TRBV5-1 NA NA CASSSGRSGTYEQYF TGCGCCAGCAGCTCCGGGCGAAGTGGGACCTACGAGCAGTACTTC
TRBJ2-1 TRBV12-2 NA NA CASRLGILILAGFVNEQFF TGTGCAAGTCGCCTAGGTATCCTAATACTGGCAGGGTTCGTCAATGAGCAGTTCTTC
TRBJ2-1 TRBV2 NA TRBD1 CASIFPGQGLYNEQFF TGTGCCAGCATTTTTCCCGGACAGGGGCTTTACAATGAGCAGTTCTTC
TRBJ2-1 TRBV5-4 NA NA CASSLWGGLDEQFF TGTGCCAGCAGCTTGTGGGGGGGGCTGGATGAGCAGTTCTTC
TRBJ2-2 TRBV11-2 NA NA CASSFGRTGGTGELFF TGTGCCAGCAGCTTCGGGAGGACAGGCGGTACCGGGGAGCTGTTTTTT
TRBJ2-7 TRBV30 NA NA CAWSVRPRQGTRGPTYEQYF TGTGCCTGGAGTGTACGGCCGCGACAGGGGACGCGGGGGCCAACCTACGAGCAGTACTTC
TRBJ1-2 TRBV27 NA NA CASSFDSLNYGYTF TGTGCCAGCAGTTTCGACAGTCTTAACTATGGCTACACCTTC
TRBJ2-2 TRBV6-1 NA TRBD1 CASSPGTGAGELFF TGTGCCAGCAGTCCCGGGACAGGGGCCGGGGAGCTGTTTTTT
TRBJ2-7 TRBV30 NA NA CAWSNWGSDEQYF TGTGCCTGGAGTAATTGGGGGAGCGACGAGCAGTACTTC
TRBJ2-3 TRBV5-1 NA NA CASSLDKPEGTDTQYF TGCGCCAGCAGCTTGGACAAGCCGGAGGGCACAGATACGCAGTATTTT
TRBJ2-1 TRBV2 NA TRBD2 CASSLSRSGGAESYNEQFF TGTGCCAGCAGCTTGAGCCGGAGCGGGGGGGCGGAGAGCTACAATGAGCAGTTCTTC
TRBJ1-6 TRBV5-1 few NA CASSDLACYNSPLHF TGCGCCAGCAGCGACCTTGCGTGCTATAATTCACCCCTCCACTTT
TRBJ2-1 TRBV9 NA NA CASSVGGVLLSEQFF TGTGCCAGCAGCGTAGGCGGGGTCCTTTTGAGTGAGCAGTTCTTC
TRBJ1-4 TRBV7-9 NA NA CASSLRAGTGNEKLFF TGTGCCAGCAGCTTACGGGCCGGGACGGGGAATGAAAAACTGTTTTTT
TRBJ1-1 TRBV6-6 few NA CASSYGAEAFF TGTGCCAGCAGTTACGGGGCTGAAGCTTTCTTT